These 19 T cell receptor beta chains came from one sample sequenced in a study of human T cells and chemical hapten exposure. TCRdb processed the RACE reads anew with MiXCR; each CDR3 protein has one entry. The table includes about 77,000 distinct CDR3 sequences, roughly 7.9% detected once. Described time point: healthy volunteer bleed at 6 weeks. Unfractionated whole blood was the source from which total RNA was extracted. Sequencing was performed on whole blood. Every receptor here comes from a female donor in good health. Some clones in this sample may be carry-over from other donors' samples.

This clonotype was recorded many times. The chain uses TRBV6-2 or TRBV6-3 and TRBJ1-1; no reliable D call. Germline CDR1 is MNHEY and CDR2 is SVGEGT. The CDR3 length is 14 residues. The germline V and J ends were trimmed by 2 bases and 4 bases, with 11 bases remaining between them. As DNA, the CDR3 is TGTGCCAGCAGTTACATCGGCGGAAGCACTGAAGCTTTCTTT. Protein: CASSYIGGSTEAFF.

A few counts support this clonotype. The CDR3 DNA follows: TGTGCCAGCAGCTTAAGGCCCCCTTCCGGCGAGCAGTACTTC. Its protein is CASSLRPPSGEQYF. The chain couples TRBV5-6 to TRBJ2-7, with D hard to call. CDR3 length: 14 residues. Per germline, CDR1 SGHDT and CDR2 YYEEEE. Between the trimmed V and J ends, which lost 2 bases and 6 bases, there was a span of 15 bases.

In this sample, this clonotype turned up a few times. This chain joins TRBV7-2 and TRBJ2-7; 7 bases line up with TRBD1. The length of the CDR3 is 15 residues. V lost 1 base to trimming and J lost 2 bases; unmatched junction nucleotides: 5. CDR1 and CDR2 (germline): SGHTA, FQGNSA. The chain's CDR3 is CASSLVGQRTYEQYF. In DNA, the CDR3 is TGTGCCAGCAGCTTAGTGGGACAGCGAACCTACGAGCAGTACTTC.

V and J are TRBV6-1 and TRBJ1-1, with D tentatively TRBD1 (5 bases). Germline V gene sequence: CDR1 MNHNS, CDR2 SASEGT. The germline V and J ends were trimmed by 6 bases and 1 base, with 9 bases remaining between them. CDR3 size: 13 residues. CDR3 sequence: CASSRQPNTEAFF. The DNA for the CDR3 is TGTGCCAGCAGCCGACAGCCGAACACTGAAGCTTTCTTT.

This clonotype has just one count. Possible read error: a much larger clone is one base away. The V gene is TRBV6-2 or TRBV6-3, the J gene TRBJ2-1, with D perhaps given as TRBD1 or TRBD2 (5 bases each). Per germline, CDR1 MNHEY and CDR2 SVGEGT. This CDR3 is 13 amino acids long. The V end lost 2 bases, the J end lost 14 bases, and 16 bases lay between the germline ends. In DNA form, the CDR3 reads TGTGCCAGCAGTTACCCGGGACGAGCCAGAAAGTTCTTC. It codes for CASSYPGRARKFF.

The rearrangement uses TRBV6-1 and TRBJ1-6; 7 bases fit TRBD1. The V gene's germline CDR1 is MNHNS and CDR2 SASEGT. The trim removed 2 bases at V and 7 bases at J, leaving 5 bases unmatched. The CDR3 is 15 amino acids. For the CDR3, the DNA is TGTGCCAGCAGTGAACAGACAGGGTGCAATTCACCCCTCCACTTT. This sequence encodes CASSEQTGCNSPLHF.

V and J are TRBV7-2 and TRBJ1-5; no definite D call. Trimming left V 5 bases short and J 4 bases short, with 9 bases between. Looked up from germline, CDR1 is SGHTA and CDR2 is FQGNSA. The CDR3 loop spans 13 amino acids. Here the CDR3 DNA reads TGTGCCAGCAGCGCCGATCCAAATCAGCCCCAGCATTTT. Its translation is CASSADPNQPQHF.

The chain has TRBV9 and TRBJ1-1; 7 positions match TRBD1. V lost 0 bases, J lost 5 bases, and 10 bases stayed unmatched. Germline V CDR1 and CDR2: SGDLS, YYNGEE. The CDR3 has 16 amino acids. CDR3 in DNA: TGTGCCAGCAGCGTAGTGTCACGACAGGGATTGACTGAAGCTTTCTTT. It translates to CASSVVSRQGLTEAFF.

A few counts support this clonotype. The CDR3 DNA is TGTGCCAGCAGTTTCGGGGGGGCGCCGGCCTATGGCTACACCTTC. Translated: CASSFGGAPAYGYTF. The chain is built from TRBV6-5 and TRBJ1-2, with D perhaps matching TRBD1 (6 bases). V lost 4 bases, J lost 4 bases, and 16 bases lay in between. In germline, CDR1 is MNHEY, CDR2 SVGAGI. This CDR3 comprises 15 residues.

This clonotype was detected many times. The V gene is TRBV7-6, the J gene TRBJ1-1; unclear D gene. The CDR3 totals 13 residues. Trimming removed 0 bases from V and 8 bases from J, with 10 bases in between. Germline CDR1 SGHVS, CDR2 FNYEAQ. The CDR3 sequence: CASSLAFGPEAFF. The CDR3 DNA follows: TGTGCCAGCAGCTTAGCGTTCGGTCCAGAAGCTTTCTTT.

This chain uses TRBV18 with TRBJ1-4, with 8 bases identical to TRBD1. The CDR3 is 13 residues long. Trimming cost V 4 bases and J 6 bases; bases outside gene matches: 1. CDR1 and CDR2 from the germline V gene are KGHSH and LQKENI. The CDR3 protein is CASSQGQDEKLFF. CDR3 in DNA: TGTGCCAGCTCACAGGGACAGGATGAAAAACTGTTTTTT.

This clonotype showed up just a few times. The genes are TRBV7-2 and TRBJ2-2; D remains unclear. Germline V gene sequence: CDR1 SGHTA, CDR2 FQGNSA. Trimming took off 5 bases at V and 0 bases at J, with 7 bases between the two ends. This CDR3 has 14 residues. Written as DNA, the CDR3 is TGTGCCAGCAGCGACGGACCGAACACCGGGGAGCTGTTTTTT. It specifies CASSDGPNTGELFF.

Concerning this clonotype itself: With a much larger clone just one base away, this may be a read error. The genes are TRBV20-1 and TRBJ1-6, with D perhaps TRBD1 (5 bases). This CDR3 has 16 amino acids. Trimming shortened V by 6 bases and J by 10 bases, and 25 bases separated the two germline ends. Germline V gene sequence: CDR1 DFQATT, CDR2 SNEGSKA (reference sequence). The CDR3 region has the DNA TGCAGTGCGAGTGATGGAGGGACGGGGGTAAGCTCACCCCTCCACTTT. It encodes CSASDGGTGVSSPLHF.

The genes are TRBV7-8 and TRBJ1-1; D is ambiguous. Deletions cut 1 base from V and 4 bases from J, with 10 bases between. Germline CDR1 reads SGHVS; CDR2 reads FQNEAQ. The CDR3 extends over 14 amino acids. CDR3: CASSLGRSVTEAFF. Written as DNA, the CDR3 is TGTGCCAGCAGCTTAGGACGTTCCGTCACTGAAGCTTTCTTT.

This clonotype was detected a few times. V is TRBV24-1 and J is TRBJ2-7, with D perhaps matching TRBD2 (6 bases). V was cut by 4 bases and J by 3 bases, with 15 bases left in between. The CDR3 sequence is 15 residues long. Looked up from germline, CDR1 is KGHDR and CDR2 is SFDVKD. The DNA for the CDR3 is TGTGCCACCAGTGACCCGGGACGGGAGCTCTACGAGCAGTACTTC. This gives the protein CATSDPGRELYEQYF.

Only one count was recorded for this clonotype. This may arise from a read error, as a much more abundant clone is one base away. J is TRBJ2-1 and V is TRBV4-2; TRBD2 matches 8 bases. Germline trimming cut 3 bases from V and 8 bases from J; bases unmatched to any gene: 6. Germline V gives CDR1 LGHNA, CDR2 YNFKEQ. The CDR3 spans 14 residues. CDR3 nucleotides: TGTGCCAGCAGCCAGGTCCTAGCGGGCGATGAGCAGTTCTTC. It codes for CASSQVLAGDEQFF.

This clonotype was detected ten times or more. The J gene is TRBJ2-7, the V gene TRBV6-5; 8 bases align to TRBD1. V trimming: 8 bases; J trimming: 2 bases; junction bases outside the gene matches: 11. There are 15 residues in the CDR3. CDR1 and CDR2 (germline): MNHEY, SVGAGI. CDR3 DNA: TGTGCCAGCGGACCCCGGGACAGGCCCCCCTACGAGCAGTACTTC. The encoded protein is CASGPRDRPPYEQYF.

This chain connects TRBV4-1 to TRBJ1-2; D possibly corresponds to TRBD1 (6 bases). Germline V gives CDR1 MGHRA, CDR2 YSYEKL. Trimming took 0 bases from V and 8 from J, leaving 22 bases between them. CDR3 length equals 17 residues. The CDR3 region is CASSQDYSGRGGFGYTF. The CDR3 DNA follows: TGCGCCAGCAGCCAAGATTATTCAGGCAGGGGAGGATTCGGCTACACCTTC.

This clonotype was detected only a few times. This sequence joins TRBV5-1 and TRBJ2-1, with 7 bases fitting TRBD2. CDR1 and CDR2 from the germline V gene are SGHRS and YFSETQ. The junction had 7 bases not matched to a gene; V was cut back by 4 bases and J by 6 bases. The CDR3 has 14 amino acids. CDR3: CASSAGEGGNEQFF. In DNA form, the CDR3 reads TGCGCCAGCAGCGCCGGGGAGGGCGGCAATGAGCAGTTCTTC.